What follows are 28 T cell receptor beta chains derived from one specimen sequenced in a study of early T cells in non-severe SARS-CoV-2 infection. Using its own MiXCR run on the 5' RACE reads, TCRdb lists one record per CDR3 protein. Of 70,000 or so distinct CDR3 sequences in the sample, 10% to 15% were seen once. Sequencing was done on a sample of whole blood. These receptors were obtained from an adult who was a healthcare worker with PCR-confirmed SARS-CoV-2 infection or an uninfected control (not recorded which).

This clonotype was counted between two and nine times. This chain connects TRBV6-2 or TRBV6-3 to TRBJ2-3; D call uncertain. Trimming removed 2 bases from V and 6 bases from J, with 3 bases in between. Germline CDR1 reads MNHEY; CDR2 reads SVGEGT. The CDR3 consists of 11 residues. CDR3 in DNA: TGTGCCAGCAGTTACCCGGATACGCAGTATTTT. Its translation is CASSYPDTQYF.

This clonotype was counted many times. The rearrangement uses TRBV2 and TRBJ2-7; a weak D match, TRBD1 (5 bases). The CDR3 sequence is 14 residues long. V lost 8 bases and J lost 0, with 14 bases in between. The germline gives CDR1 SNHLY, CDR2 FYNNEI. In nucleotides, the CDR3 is TGTGCCAGCGTTCCTTGGGGCACCTCCTACGAGCAGTACTTC. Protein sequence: CASVPWGTSYEQYF.

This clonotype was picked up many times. The chain's CDR3 is CASSPPHGCPDSDYNEQFF. The DNA of the CDR3 is TGTGCCAGCAGCCCACCCCACGGATGTCCGGACTCCGACTACAATGAGCAGTTCTTC. This rearrangement joins TRBV11-3 to TRBJ2-1, with a weak D call TRBD2 (5 bases). V gave up 5 bases and J gave up 3 bases, with 26 bases separating them. Germline-derived CDR1 and CDR2 are SGHNT and YENEEA. This CDR3 is 19 amino acids long.

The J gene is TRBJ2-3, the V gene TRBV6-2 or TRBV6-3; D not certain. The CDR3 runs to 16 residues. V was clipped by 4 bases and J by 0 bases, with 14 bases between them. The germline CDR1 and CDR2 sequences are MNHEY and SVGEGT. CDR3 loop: CASSFRDGSSTDTQYF. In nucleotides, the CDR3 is TGTGCCAGCAGTTTTCGTGACGGGTCTAGCACAGATACGCAGTATTTT.

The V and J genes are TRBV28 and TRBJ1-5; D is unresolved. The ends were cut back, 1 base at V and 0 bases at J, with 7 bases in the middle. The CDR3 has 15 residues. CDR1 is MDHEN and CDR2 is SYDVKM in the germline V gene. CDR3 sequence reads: CASSLSTYSNQPQHF. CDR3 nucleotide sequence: TGTGCCAGCAGTTTATCCACCTATAGCAATCAGCCCCAGCATTTT.

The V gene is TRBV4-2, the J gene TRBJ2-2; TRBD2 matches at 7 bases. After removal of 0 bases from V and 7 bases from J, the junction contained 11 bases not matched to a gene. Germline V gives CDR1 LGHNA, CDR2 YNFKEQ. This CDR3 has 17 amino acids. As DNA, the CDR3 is TGTGCCAGCAGCCAAGATTTCTTCCGGGACTACGGCGGGGAGCTGTTTTTT. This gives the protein CASSQDFFRDYGGELFF.

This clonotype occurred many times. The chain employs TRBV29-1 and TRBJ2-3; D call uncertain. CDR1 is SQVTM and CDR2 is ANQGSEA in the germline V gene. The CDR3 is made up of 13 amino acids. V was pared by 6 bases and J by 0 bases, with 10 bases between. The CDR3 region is CSVDLMSTDTQYF. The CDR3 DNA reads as TGCAGCGTCGACTTAATGAGCACAGATACGCAGTATTTT.

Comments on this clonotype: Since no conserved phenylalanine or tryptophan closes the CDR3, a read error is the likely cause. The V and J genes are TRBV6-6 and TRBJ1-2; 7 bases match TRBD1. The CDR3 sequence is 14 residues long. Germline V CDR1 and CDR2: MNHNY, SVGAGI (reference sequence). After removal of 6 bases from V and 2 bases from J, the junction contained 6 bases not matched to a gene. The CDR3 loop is CASSNSRGNYGYTI. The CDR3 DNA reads TGTGCCAGCAGCAACAGCAGGGGGAACTATGGCTACACCATC.

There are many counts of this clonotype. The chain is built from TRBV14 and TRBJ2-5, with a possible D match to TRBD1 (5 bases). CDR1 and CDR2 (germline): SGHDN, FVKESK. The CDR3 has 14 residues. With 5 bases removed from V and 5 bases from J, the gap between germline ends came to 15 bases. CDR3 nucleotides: TGTGCCAGCAGCGAGCGTGCAGGGATGGAGACCCAGTACTTC. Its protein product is CASSERAGMETQYF.

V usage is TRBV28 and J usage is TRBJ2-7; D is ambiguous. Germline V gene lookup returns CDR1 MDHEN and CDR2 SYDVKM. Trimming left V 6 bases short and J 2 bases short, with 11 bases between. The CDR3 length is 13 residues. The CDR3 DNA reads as TGTGCCAGCAGCCCAGAGCCAGCCTACGAGCAGTACTTC. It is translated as CASSPEPAYEQYF.

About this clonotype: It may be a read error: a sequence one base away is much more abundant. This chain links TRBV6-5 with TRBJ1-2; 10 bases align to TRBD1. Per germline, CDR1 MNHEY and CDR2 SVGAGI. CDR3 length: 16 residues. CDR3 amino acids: CPSSYGTGAANYGYTF. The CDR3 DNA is TGTCCCAGCAGTTACGGGACAGGGGCTGCTAACTATGGCTACACCTTC.

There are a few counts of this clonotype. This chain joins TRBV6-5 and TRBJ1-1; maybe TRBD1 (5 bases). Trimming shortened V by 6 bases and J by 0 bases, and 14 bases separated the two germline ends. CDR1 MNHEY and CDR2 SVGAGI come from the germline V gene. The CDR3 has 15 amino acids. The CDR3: CASSLTRAMNTEAFF. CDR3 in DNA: TGTGCCAGCAGCTTAACCAGGGCCATGAACACTGAAGCTTTCTTT.

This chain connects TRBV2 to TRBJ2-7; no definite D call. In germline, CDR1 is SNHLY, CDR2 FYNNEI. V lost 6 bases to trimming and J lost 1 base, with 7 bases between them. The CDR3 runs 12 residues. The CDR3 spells CASSRVSYEQYF. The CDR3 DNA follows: TGTGCCAGCAGCCGGGTTTCCTACGAGCAGTACTTC.

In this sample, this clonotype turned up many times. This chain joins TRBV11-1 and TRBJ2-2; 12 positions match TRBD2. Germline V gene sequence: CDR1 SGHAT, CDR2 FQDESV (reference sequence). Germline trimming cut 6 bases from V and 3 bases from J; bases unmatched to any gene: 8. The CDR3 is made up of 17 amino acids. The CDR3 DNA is TGTGCCAGCAGTCGGGGGACTAGCGGGTTCTACACCGGGGAGCTGTTTTTT. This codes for CASSRGTSGFYTGELFF.

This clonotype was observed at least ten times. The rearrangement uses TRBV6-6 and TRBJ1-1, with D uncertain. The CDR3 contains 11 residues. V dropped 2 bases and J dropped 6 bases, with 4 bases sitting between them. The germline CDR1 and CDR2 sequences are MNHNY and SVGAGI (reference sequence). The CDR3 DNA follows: TGTGCCAGCAGTTACGACGCTGAAGCTTTCTTT. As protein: CASSYDAEAFF.

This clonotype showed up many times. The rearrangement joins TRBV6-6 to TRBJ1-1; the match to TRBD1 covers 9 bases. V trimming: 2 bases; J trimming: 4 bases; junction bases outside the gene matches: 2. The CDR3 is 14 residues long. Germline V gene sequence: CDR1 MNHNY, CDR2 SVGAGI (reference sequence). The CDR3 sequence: CASSYGTGFTEAFF. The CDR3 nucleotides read TGTGCCAGCAGTTACGGGACAGGGTTCACTGAAGCTTTCTTT.

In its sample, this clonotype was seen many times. CDR3 nucleotide sequence: TGTGCCAGCAGGCCAGGGGACAGCTACAATGAGCAGTTCTTC. It codes for CASRPGDSYNEQFF. This chain connects TRBV6-1 to TRBJ2-1; 7 bases map to TRBD1. The CDR3 covers 14 residues. The V and J ends lost 6 bases and 3 bases, in that order; junction bases with no gene match: 5. Per the germline V gene, CDR1 is MNHNS and CDR2 is SASEGT.

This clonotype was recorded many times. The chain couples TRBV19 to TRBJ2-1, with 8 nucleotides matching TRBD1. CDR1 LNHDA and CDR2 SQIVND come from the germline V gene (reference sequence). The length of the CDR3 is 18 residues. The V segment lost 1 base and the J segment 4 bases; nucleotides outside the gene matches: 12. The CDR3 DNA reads TGTGCCAGTAGTATAGGGGCAGGGGGCGTGATATTTTACAATGAGCAGTTCTTC. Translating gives CASSIGAGGVIFYNEQFF.

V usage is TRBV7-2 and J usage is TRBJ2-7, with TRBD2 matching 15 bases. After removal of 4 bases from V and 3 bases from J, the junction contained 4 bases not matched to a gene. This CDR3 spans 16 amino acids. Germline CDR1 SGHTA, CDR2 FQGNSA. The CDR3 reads CASSSGLAGGHYEQYF. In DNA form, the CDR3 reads TGTGCCAGCAGCTCAGGACTAGCGGGAGGGCACTACGAGCAGTACTTC. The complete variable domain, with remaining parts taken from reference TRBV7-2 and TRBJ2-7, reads GAGVSQSPSNKVTEKGKDVELRCDPISGHTALYWYRQSLGQGLEFLIYFQGNSAPDKSGLPSDRFSAERTGGSVSTLTIQRTQQEDSAVYLCASSSGLAGGHYEQYFGPGTRLTVT.

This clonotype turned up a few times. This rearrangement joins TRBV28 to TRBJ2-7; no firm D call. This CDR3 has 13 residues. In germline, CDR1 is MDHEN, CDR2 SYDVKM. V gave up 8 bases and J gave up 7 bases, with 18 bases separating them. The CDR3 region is CASRVDARREQYF. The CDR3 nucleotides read TGTGCCAGCCGTGTTGACGCGCGTCGGGAGCAGTACTTC.

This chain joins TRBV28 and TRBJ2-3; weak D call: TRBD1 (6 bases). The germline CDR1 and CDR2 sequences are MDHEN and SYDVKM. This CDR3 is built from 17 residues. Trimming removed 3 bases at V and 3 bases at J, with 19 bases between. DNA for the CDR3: TGTGCCAGCAGTTTCTCTCCGGGACACGGGGATACAGATACGCAGTATTTT. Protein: CASSFSPGHGDTDTQYF.

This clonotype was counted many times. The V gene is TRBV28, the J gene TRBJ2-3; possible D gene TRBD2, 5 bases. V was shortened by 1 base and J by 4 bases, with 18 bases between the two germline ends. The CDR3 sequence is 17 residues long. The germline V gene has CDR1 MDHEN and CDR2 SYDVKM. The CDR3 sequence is CASSLSSYAGVADTQYF. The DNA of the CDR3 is TGTGCCAGCAGTTTATCGAGTTACGCCGGGGTGGCAGATACGCAGTATTTT.

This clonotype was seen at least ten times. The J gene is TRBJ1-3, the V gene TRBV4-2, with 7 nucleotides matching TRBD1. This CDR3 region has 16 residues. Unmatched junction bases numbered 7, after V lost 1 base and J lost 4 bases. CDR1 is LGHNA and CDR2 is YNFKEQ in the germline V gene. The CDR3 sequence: CASSQGPTGTGNTIYF. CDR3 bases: TGTGCCAGCAGCCAAGGGCCGACAGGGACCGGAAACACCATATATTTT.

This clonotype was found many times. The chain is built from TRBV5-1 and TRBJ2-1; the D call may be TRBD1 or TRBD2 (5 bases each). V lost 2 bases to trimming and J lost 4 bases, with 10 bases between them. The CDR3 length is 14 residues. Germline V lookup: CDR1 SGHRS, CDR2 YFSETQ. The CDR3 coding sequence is TGCGCCAGCAGCTTCACGGGGCCGTACAATGAGCAGTTCTTC. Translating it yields CASSFTGPYNEQFF.

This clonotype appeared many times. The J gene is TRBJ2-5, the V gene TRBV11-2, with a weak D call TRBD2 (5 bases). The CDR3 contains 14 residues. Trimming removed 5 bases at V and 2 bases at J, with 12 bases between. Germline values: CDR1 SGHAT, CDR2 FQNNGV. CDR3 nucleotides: TGTGCCAGCAGCCGAGGACTGTCACAAGAGACCCAGTACTTC. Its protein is CASSRGLSQETQYF.

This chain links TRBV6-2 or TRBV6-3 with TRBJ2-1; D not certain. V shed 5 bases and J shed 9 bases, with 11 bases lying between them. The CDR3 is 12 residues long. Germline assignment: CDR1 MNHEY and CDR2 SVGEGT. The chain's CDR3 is CASSQTLGEQFF. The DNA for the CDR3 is TGTGCCAGCAGTCAGACCCTTGGTGAGCAGTTCTTC.

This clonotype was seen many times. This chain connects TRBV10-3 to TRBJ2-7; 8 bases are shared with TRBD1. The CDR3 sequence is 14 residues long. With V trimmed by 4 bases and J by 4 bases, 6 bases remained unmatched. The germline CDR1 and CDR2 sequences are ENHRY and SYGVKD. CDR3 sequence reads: CAISVSGGGYEQYF. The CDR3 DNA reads TGTGCCATCAGTGTATCAGGGGGCGGGTACGAGCAGTACTTC.

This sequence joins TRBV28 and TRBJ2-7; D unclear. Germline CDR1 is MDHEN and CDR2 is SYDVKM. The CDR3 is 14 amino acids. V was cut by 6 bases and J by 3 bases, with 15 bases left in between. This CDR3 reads CASRDRKGSYEQYF. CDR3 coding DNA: TGTGCCAGCAGGGATCGCAAGGGAAGCTACGAGCAGTACTTC.